Sequencing of this TCR beta chain was carried out in a study of cytomegalovirus exposure and HLA in healthy donors. Per the germline V gene, CDR1 is LGHNA and CDR2 is YNFKEQ. The V end was cut by 1 base, the J end by 0 bases, with 7 bases between. The CDR3 sequence is 16 residues long. Both 60 Vbeta primers and 13 Jbeta primers went into the PCR. Profiling relied on immunoSEQ multiplex PCR, and the TCRdb table lists in-frame clones only, not all of them. Of about 130,000 clones in the sample, around two thirds are singletons; the top ten hold 3.5% to 5%. The chain couples TRBV4-2 to TRBJ2-6; D gene unclear. The sequence derives from a man aged 18 to 29 in good health and CMV-seropositive. The sequenced sample consisted of PBMCs. In DNA, the CDR3 is TGTGCCAGCAGCCAAGTGAGGAGCTCTGGGGCCAACGTCCTGACTTTC. Translating gives CASSQVRSSGANVLTF.